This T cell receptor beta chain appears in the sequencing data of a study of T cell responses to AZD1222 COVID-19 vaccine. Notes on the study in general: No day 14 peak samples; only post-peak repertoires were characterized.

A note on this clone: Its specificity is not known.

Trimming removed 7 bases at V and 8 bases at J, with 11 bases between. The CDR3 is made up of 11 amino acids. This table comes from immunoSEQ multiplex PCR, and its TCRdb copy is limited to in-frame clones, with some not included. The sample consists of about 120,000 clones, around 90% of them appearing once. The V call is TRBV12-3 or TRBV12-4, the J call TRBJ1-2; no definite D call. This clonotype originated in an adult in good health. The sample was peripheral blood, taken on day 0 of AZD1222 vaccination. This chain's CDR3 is CASIARGGYTF. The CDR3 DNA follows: TGTGCCAGCATCGCCAGAGGGGGCTACACCTTC.